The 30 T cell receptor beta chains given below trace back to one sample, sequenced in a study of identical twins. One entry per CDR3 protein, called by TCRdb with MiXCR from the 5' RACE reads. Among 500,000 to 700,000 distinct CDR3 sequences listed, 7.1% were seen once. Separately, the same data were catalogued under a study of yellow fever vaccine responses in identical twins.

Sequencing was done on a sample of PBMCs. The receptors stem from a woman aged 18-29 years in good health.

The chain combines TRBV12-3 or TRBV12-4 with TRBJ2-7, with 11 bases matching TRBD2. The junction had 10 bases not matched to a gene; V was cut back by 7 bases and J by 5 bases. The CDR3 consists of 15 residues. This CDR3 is CASTHSGRAVHEQYF. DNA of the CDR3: TGTGCCAGCACCCATAGCGGGAGGGCGGTCCACGAGCAGTACTTC.

CDR3 sequence reads: CASRQNRGAHNEQFF. Here the CDR3 DNA reads TGTGCCAGCAGACAGAACAGGGGTGCCCACAATGAGCAGTTCTTC. The gene calls are TRBV28 and TRBJ2-1; TRBD1 matches 7 bases. The germline CDR1 and CDR2 sequences are MDHEN and SYDVKM. This CDR3 contains 15 residues. After removal of 6 bases from V and 5 bases from J, the junction contained 10 bases not matched to a gene.

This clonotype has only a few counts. The CDR3 sequence: CSARQGGSNQPQHF. The CDR3 nucleotides are TGCAGTGCTCGACAGGGCGGTAGCAATCAGCCCCAGCATTTT. The V and J genes are TRBV20-1 and TRBJ1-5; 7 bases match TRBD1. With 5 bases clipped from V and 0 bases from J, the junction kept 4 bases outside the gene matches. This CDR3 contains 14 residues. Germline V lookup: CDR1 DFQATT, CDR2 SNEGSKA (reference sequence).

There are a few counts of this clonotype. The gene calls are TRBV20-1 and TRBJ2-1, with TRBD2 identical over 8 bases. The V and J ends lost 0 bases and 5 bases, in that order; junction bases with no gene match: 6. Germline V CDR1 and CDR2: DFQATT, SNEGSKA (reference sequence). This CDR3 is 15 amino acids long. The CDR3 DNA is TGCAGTGCTAGAGATCCAGCGGGAGAGAACAATGAGCAGTTCTTC. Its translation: CSARDPAGENNEQFF.

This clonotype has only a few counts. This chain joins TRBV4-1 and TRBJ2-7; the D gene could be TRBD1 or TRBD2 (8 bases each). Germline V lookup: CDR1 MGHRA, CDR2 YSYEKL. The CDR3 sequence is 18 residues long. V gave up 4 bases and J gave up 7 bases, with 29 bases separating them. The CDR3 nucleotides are TGCGCCAGCAGCCTCCTCAACCGGGGGGGGCAGGGGGCAGGGGAGCAGTACGTC. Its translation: CASSLLNRGGQGAGEQYV.

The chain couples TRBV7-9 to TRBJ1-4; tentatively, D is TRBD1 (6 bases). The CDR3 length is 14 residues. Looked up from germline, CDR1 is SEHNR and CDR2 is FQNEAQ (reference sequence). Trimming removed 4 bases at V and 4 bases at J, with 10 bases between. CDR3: CASSSRTDNEKLFF. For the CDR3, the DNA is TGTGCCAGCAGCTCCCGGACAGATAATGAAAAACTGTTTTTT.

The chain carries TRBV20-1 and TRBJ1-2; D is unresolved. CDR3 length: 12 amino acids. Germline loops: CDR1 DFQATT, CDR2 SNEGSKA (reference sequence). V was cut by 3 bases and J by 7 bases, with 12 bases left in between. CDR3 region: CSASSGLAGYTF. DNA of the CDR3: TGCAGTGCTAGCAGCGGGCTCGCTGGCTACACCTTC.

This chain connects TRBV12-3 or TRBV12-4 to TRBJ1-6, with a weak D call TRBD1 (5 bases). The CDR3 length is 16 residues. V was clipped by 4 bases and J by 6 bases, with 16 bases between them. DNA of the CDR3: TGTGCCAGCAGTTCACGCATCAGCGGGACTAATTCACCCCTCCACTTT. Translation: CASSSRISGTNSPLHF.

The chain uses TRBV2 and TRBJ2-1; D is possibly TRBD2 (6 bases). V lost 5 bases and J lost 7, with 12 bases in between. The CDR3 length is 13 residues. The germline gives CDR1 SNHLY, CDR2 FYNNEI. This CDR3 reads CASSLASRNEQFF. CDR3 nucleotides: TGTGCCAGCAGTCTAGCGTCGAGGAATGAGCAGTTCTTC. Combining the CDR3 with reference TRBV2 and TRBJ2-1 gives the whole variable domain EPEVTQTPSHQVTQMGQEVILRCVPISNHLYFYWYRQILGQKVEFLVSFYNNEISEKSEIFDDQFSVERPDGSNFTLKIRSTKLEDSAMYFCASSLASRNEQFFGPGTRLTVL.

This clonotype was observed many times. CDR3 amino acids: CASSPAQGNEQFF. The CDR3 DNA reads as TGCGCCAGCAGCCCGGCACAGGGTAATGAGCAGTTCTTC. The chain carries TRBV5-1 and TRBJ2-1; D is perhaps TRBD1 (6 bases). Germline lookup yields CDR1 SGHRS and CDR2 YFSETQ. The CDR3 length is 13 residues. Trimming cost V 4 bases and J 7 bases, with 12 bases left between them. Drawing the rest from reference TRBV5-1 and TRBJ2-1, the complete variable domain is KAGVTQTPRYLIKTRGQQVTLSCSPISGHRSVSWYQQTPGQGLQFLFEYFSETQRNKGNFPGRFSGRQFSNSRSEMNVSTLELGDSALYLCASSPAQGNEQFFGPGTRLTVL.

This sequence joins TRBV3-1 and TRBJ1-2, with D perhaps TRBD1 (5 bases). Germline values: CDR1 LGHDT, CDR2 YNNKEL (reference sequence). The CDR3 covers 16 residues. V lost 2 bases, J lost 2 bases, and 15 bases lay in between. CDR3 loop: CASSQFGVGANYGYTF. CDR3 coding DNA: TGTGCCAGCAGCCAATTCGGGGTTGGGGCGAACTATGGCTACACCTTC.

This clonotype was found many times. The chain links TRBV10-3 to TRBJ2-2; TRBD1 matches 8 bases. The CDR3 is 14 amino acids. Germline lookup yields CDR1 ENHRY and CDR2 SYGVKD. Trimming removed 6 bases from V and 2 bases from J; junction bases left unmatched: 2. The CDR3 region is CAIRGTGNTGELFF. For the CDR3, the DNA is TGTGCCATCAGAGGGACAGGAAACACCGGGGAGCTGTTTTTT.

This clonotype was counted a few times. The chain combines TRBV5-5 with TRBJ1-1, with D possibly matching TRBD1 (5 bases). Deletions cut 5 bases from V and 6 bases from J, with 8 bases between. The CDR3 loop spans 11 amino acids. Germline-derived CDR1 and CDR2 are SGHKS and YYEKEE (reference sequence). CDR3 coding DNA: TGTGCCAGCAGGCTGGGGCCTGAAGCTTTCTTT. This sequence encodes CASRLGPEAFF.

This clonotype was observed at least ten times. CDR3 nucleotides: TGTGCCAGCAGCCAGAACCGAGACTCACCCCTCCACTTT. Residues: CASSQNRDSPLHF. The chain employs TRBV3-1 and TRBJ1-6; D gene unclear. V lost 3 bases and J lost 10, with 10 bases in between. CDR1 LGHDT and CDR2 YNNKEL come from the germline V gene (reference sequence). CDR3 length equals 13 residues.

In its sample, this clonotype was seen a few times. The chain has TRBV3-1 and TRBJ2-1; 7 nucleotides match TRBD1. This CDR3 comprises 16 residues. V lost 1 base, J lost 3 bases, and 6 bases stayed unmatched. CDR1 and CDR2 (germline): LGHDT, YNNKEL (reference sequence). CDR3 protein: CASSQGAGTVYNEQFF. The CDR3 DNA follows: TGTGCCAGCAGCCAAGGGGCCGGGACAGTCTACAATGAGCAGTTCTTC.

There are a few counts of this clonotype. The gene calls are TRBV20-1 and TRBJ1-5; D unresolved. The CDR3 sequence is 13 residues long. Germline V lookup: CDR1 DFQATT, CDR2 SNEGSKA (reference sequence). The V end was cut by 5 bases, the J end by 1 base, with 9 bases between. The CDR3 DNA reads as TGCAGTGCTGAAGGGTCAAGCAATCAGCCCCAGCATTTT. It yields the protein CSAEGSSNQPQHF.

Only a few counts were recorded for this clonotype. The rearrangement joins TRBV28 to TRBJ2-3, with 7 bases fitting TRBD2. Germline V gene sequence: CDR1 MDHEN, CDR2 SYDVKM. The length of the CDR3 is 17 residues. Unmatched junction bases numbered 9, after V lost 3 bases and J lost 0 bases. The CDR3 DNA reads TGTGCCAGCAGTTTTAGGCTAGCGGCGTCCAGCACAGATACGCAGTATTTT. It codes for CASSFRLAASSTDTQYF.

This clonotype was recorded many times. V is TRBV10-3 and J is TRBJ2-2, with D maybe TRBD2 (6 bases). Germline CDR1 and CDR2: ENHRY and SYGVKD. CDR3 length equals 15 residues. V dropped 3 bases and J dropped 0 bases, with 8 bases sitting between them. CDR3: CAISDGTSNTGELFF. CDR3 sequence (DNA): TGTGCCATCAGTGATGGGACTTCGAACACCGGGGAGCTGTTTTTT.

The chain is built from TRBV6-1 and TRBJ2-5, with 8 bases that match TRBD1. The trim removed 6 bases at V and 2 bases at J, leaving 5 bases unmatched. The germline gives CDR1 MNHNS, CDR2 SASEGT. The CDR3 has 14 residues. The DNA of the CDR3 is TGTGCCAGCAGCCCCAACAGGGGGCAAGAGACCCAGTACTTC. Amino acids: CASSPNRGQETQYF.

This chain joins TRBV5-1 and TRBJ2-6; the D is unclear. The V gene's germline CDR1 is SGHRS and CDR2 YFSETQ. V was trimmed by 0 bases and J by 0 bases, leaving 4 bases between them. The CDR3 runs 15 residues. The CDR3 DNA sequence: TGCGCCAGCAGCTTGGACCTCTCTGGGGCCAACGTCCTGACTTTC. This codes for CASSLDLSGANVLTF.

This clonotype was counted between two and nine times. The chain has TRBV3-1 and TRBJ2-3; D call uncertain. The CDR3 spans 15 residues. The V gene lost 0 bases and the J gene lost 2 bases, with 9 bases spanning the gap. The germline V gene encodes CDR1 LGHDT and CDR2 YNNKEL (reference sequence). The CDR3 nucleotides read TGTGCCAGCAGCCAAGAGTTGGTGTCCACAGATACGCAGTATTTT. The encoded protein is CASSQELVSTDTQYF.

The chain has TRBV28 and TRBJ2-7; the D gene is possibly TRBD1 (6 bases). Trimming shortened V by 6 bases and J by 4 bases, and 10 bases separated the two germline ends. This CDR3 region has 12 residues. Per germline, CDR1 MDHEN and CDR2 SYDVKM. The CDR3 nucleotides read TGTGCCAGCAGCTACGGACAGTACGAGCAGTACTTC. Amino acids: CASSYGQYEQYF.

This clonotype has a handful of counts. The CDR3 DNA reads TGTGCCAGCAGCTACGGACAGGGGGCCGTGTATGAAAAACTGTTTTTT. Translation: CASSYGQGAVYEKLFF. J is TRBJ1-4 and V is TRBV7-9; 11 positions match TRBD1. With 4 bases clipped from V and 6 bases from J, the junction kept 7 bases outside the gene matches. This CDR3 has 16 amino acids. Germline CDR1 reads SEHNR; CDR2 reads FQNEAQ (reference sequence).

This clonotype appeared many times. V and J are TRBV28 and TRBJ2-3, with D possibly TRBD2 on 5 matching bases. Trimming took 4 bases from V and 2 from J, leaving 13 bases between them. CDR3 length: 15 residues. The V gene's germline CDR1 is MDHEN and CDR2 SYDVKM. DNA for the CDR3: TGTGCCAGCAGTTCTCCGGGGTCCTACACAGATACGCAGTATTTT. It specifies CASSSPGSYTDTQYF.

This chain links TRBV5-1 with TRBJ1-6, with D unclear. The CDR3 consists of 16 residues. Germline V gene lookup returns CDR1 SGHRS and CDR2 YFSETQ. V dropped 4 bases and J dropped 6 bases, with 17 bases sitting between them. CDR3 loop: CASSPTGSTGNSPLHF. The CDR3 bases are TGCGCCAGCAGCCCAACCGGGTCGACGGGTAATTCACCCCTCCACTTT.

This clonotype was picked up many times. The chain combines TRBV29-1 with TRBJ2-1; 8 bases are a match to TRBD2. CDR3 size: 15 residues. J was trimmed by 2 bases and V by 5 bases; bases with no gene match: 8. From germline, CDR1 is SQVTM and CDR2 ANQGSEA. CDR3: CSVSPRGGPYNEQFF. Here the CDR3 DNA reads TGCAGCGTTTCCCCACGGGGGGGCCCCTACAATGAGCAGTTCTTC.

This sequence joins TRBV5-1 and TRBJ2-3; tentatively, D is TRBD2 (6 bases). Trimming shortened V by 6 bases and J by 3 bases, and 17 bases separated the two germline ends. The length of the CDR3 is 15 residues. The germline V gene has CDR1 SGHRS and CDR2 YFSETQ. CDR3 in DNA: TGCGCCAGCACCCTATGGGGGGACCTGACAGATACGCAGTATTTT. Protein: CASTLWGDLTDTQYF. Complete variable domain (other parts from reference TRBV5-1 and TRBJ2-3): KAGVTQTPRYLIKTRGQQVTLSCSPISGHRSVSWYQQTPGQGLQFLFEYFSETQRNKGNFPGRFSGRQFSNSRSEMNVSTLELGDSALYLCASTLWGDLTDTQYFGPGTRLTVL.

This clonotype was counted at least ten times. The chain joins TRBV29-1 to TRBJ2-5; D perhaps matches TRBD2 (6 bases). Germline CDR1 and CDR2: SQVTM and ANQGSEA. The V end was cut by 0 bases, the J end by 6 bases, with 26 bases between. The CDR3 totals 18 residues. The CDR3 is CSVEDPARGSLMEKTQYF. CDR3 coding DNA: TGCAGCGTTGAAGATCCGGCTCGGGGGTCTCTGATGGAAAAGACCCAGTACTTC.

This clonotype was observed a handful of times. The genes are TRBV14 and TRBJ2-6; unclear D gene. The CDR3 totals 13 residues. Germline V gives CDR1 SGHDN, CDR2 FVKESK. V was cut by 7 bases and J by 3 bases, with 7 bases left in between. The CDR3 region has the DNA TGTGCCAGCACGGTGGGTGGGGCCAACGTCCTGACTTTC. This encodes CASTVGGANVLTF.

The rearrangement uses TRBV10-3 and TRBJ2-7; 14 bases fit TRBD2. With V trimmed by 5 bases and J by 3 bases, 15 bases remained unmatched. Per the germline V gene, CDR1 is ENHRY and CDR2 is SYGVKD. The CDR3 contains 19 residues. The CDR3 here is CAISSIPGTSGRNVYEQYF. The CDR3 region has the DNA TGTGCCATCAGTTCGATACCTGGGACTAGCGGGAGAAATGTCTACGAGCAGTACTTC.